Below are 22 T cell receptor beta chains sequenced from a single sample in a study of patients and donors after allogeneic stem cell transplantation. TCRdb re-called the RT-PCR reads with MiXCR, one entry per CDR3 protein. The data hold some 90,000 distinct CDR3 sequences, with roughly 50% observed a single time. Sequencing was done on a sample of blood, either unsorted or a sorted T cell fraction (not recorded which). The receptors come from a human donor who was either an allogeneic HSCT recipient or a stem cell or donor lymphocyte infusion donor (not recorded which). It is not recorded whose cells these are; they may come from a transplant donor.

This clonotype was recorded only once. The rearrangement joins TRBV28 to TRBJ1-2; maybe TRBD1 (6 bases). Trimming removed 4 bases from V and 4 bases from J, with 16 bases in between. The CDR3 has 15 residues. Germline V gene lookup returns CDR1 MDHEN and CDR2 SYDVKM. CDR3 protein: CASSSPQGKSYGYTF. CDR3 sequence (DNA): TGTGCCAGCAGTTCCCCCCAGGGGAAAAGCTATGGCTACACCTTC.

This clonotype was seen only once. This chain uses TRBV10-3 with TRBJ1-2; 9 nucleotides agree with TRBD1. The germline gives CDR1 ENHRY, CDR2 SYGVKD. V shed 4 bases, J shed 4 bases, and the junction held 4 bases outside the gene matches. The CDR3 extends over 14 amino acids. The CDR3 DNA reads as TGTGCCATCAGTGTGCCGGGACAGGGCTATGGCTACACCTTC. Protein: CAISVPGQGYGYTF.

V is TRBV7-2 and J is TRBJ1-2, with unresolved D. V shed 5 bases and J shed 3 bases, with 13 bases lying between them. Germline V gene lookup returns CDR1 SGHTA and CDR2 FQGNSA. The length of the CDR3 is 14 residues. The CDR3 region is CASSPLLGDYGYTF. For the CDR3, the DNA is TGTGCCAGCAGCCCATTGCTTGGCGACTATGGCTACACCTTC.

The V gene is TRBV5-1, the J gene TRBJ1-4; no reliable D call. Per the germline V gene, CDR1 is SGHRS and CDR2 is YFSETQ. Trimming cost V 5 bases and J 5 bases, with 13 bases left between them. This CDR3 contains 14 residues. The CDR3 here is CASRMDAANEKLFF. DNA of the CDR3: TGCGCCAGCAGAATGGACGCGGCAAATGAAAAACTGTTTTTT.

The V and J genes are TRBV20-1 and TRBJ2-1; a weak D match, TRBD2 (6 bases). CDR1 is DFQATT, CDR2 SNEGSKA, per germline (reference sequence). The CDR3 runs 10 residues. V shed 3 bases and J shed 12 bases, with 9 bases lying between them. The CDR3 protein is CSASQAGQFF. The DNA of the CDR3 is TGCAGTGCTAGTCAAGCGGGGCAGTTCTTC.

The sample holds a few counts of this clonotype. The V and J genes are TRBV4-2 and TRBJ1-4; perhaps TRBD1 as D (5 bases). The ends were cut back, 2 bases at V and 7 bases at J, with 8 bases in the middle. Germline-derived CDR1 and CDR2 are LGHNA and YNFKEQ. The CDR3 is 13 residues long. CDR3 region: CASSQRGGEKLFF. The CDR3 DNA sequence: TGTGCCAGCAGCCAAAGGGGAGGTGAAAAACTGTTTTTT.

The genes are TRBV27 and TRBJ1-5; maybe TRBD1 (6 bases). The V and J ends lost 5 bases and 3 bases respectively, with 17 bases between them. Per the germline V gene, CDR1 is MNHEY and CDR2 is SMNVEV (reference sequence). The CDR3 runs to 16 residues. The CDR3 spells CASSPPSGAFNQPQHF. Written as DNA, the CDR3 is TGTGCCAGCAGTCCACCATCAGGGGCCTTCAATCAGCCCCAGCATTTT.

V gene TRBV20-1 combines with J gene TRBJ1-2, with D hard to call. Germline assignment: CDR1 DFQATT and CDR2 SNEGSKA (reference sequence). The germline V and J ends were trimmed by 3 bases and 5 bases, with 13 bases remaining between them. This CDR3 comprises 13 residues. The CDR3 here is CSASVRDRYGYTF. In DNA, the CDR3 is TGCAGTGCTAGTGTGAGGGATCGGTATGGCTACACCTTC.

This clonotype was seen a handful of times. CDR3 region: CASSLGATAFF. The CDR3 DNA follows: TGTGCCAGCAGCTTAGGCGCGACTGCTTTCTTT. The gene calls are TRBV7-2 and TRBJ1-1, with D unclear. Germline V CDR1 and CDR2: SGHTA, FQGNSA. V was trimmed by 1 base and J by 11 bases, leaving 8 bases between them. The CDR3 extends over 11 amino acids. The variable domain in full, completed from reference TRBV7-2 and TRBJ1-1, reads GAGVSQSPSNKVTEKGKDVELRCDPISGHTALYWYRQSLGQGLEFLIYFQGNSAPDKSGLPSDRFSAERTGGSVSTLTIQRTQQEDSAVYLCASSLGATAFFGQGTRLTVV.

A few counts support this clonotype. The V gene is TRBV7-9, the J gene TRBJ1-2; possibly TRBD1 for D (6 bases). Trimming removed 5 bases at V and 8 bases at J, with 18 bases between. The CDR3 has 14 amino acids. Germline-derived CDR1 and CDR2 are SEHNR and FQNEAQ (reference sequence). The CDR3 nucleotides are TGTGCCAGCAGCCCCAAAGGGACACCCCACGGCTACACCTTC. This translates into CASSPKGTPHGYTF.

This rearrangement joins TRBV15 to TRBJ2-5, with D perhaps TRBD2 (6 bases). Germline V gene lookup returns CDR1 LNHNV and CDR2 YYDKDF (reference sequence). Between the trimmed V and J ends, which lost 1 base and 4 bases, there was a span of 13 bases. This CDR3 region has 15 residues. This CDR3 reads CATSRGRVEGETQYF. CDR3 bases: TGTGCCACCAGCAGAGGCAGGGTGGAGGGAGAGACCCAGTACTTC.

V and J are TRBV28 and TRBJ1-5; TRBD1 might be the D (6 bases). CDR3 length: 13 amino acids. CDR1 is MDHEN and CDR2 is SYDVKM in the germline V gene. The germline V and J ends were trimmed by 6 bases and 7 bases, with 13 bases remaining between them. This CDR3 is CASRAQGWQPQHF. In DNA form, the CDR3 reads TGTGCCAGCAGGGCACAGGGTTGGCAGCCCCAGCATTTT.

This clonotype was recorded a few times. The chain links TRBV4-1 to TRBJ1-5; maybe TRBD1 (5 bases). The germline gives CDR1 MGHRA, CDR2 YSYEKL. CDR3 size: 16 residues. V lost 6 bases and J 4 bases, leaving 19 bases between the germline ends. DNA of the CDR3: TGCGCCAGCAGTCCAAGAATGGGCAGGGTAAATCAGCCCCAGCATTTT. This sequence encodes CASSPRMGRVNQPQHF.

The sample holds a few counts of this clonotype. The CDR3 here is CASSPGTANEKLFF. CDR3 in DNA: TGTGCCAGCAGCCCCGGGACAGCTAATGAAAAACTGTTTTTT. The J gene is TRBJ1-4, the V gene TRBV9, with 7 bases that match TRBD1. J lost 3 bases, V lost 4 bases, and 3 bases had no gene match. CDR1 and CDR2 (germline): SGDLS, YYNGEE. CDR3 length equals 14 residues.

CDR3 sequence: CSVATLAGVLYEQYF. The DNA of the CDR3 is TGCAGCGTTGCCACACTAGCGGGAGTGCTTTACGAGCAGTACTTC. The chain joins TRBV29-1 to TRBJ2-7, with TRBD2 identical over 11 bases. Germline V gene lookup returns CDR1 SQVTM and CDR2 ANQGSEA. This CDR3 region has 15 residues. J was trimmed by 4 bases and V by 4 bases; bases with no gene match: 9.

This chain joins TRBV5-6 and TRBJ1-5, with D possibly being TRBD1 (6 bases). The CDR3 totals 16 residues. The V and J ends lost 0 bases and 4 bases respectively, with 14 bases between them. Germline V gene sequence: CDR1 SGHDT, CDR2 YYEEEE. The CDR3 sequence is CASSLGGRGRNQPQHF. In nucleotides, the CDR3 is TGTGCCAGCAGCTTGGGGGGCAGGGGACGGAATCAGCCCCAGCATTTT.

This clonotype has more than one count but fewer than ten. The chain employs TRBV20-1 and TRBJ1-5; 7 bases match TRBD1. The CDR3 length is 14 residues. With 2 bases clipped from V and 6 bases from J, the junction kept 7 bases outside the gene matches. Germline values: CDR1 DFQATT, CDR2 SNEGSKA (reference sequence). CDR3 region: CSARTEGGSQPQHF. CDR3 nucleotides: TGCAGTGCTAGAACCGAAGGGGGCAGTCAGCCCCAGCATTTT.

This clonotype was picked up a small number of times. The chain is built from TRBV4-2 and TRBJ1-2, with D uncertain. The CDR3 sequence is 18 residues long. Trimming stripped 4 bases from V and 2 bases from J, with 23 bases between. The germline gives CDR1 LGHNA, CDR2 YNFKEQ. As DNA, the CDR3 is TGTGCCAGCAGCCCGACGCCCGGACGTTCAAAAGGGAACTATGGCTACACCTTC. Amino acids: CASSPTPGRSKGNYGYTF.

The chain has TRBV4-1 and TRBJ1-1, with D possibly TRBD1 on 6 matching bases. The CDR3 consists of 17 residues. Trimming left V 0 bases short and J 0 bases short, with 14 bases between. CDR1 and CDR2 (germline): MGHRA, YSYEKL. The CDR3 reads CASSQDGGSNMNTEAFF. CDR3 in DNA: TGCGCCAGCAGCCAAGATGGGGGCAGTAACATGAACACTGAAGCTTTCTTT.

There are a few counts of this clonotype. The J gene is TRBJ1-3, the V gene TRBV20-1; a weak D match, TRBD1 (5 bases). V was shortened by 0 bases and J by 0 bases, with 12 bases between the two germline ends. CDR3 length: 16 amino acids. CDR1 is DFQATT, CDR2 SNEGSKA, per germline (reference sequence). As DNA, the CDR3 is TGCAGTGCTAGAGATCTTGCAGGGATCTCTGGAAACACCATATATTTT. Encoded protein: CSARDLAGISGNTIYF.

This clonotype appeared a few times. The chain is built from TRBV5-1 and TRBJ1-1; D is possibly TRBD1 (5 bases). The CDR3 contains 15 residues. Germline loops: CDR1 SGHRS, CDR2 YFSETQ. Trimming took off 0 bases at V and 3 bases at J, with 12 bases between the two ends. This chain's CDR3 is CASSLERQGDTEAFF. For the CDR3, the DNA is TGCGCCAGCAGCTTGGAACGGCAGGGCGACACTGAAGCTTTCTTT.

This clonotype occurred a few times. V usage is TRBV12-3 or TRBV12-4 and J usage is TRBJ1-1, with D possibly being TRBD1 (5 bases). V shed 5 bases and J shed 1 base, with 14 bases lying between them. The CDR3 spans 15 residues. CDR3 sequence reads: CASSRGRQPNTEAFF. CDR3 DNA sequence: TGTGCCAGCAGTAGGGGTCGGCAGCCGAACACTGAAGCTTTCTTT.